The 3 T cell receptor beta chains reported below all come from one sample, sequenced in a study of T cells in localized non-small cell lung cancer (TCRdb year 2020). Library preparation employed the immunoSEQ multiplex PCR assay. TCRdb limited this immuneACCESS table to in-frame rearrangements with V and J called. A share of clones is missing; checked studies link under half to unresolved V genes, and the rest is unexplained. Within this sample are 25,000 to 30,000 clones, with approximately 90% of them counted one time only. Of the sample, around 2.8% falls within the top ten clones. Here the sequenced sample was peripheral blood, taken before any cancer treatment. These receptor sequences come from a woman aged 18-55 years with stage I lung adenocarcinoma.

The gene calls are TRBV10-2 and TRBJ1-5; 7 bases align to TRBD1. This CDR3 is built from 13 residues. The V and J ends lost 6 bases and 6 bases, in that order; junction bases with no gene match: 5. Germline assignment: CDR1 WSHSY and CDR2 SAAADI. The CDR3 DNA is TGCGCCAGCAGCACCGACAGGGTTCAGCCCCAGCATTTT. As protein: CASSTDRVQPQHF.

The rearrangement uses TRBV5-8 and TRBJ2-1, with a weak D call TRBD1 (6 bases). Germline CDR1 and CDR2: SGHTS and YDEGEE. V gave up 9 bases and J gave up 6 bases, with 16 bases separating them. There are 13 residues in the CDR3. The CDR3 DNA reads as TGTGCCACCAACACAGGGATGGGCAATGAGCAGTTCTTC. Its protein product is CATNTGMGNEQFF.

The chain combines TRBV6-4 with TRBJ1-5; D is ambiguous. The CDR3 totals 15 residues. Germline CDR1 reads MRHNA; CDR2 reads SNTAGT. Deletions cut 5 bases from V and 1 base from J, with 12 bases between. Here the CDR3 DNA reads TGTGCCAGCAGTCGGACCCATGAAAGCAATCAGCCCCAGCATTTT. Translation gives CASSRTHESNQPQHF.